This T cell receptor (beta chain) was sequenced in a study of shared clonotypes between healthy human individuals. Comments on this clone: Its antigen is unknown.

The table came from immunoSEQ multiplex PCR; TCRdb's copy has only in-frame clones and leaves some out. The data contain 2 million to 2.5 million clones, 92% of them singletons. Study findings and constraints: Shared clonotypes: about 4.6% naive CD4, around 3.4% naive CD8, 2.3% memory CD4, 0.4% to 0.5% memory CD8. The sampled material consisted only of blood, and tissue repertoires are likely to differ. Limited genetic and exposure-history diversity came from having few donors.

Memory CD4+ cells were the fraction left after CD45RA+ naive selection. This CDR3 is built from 15 residues. Germline-derived CDR1 and CDR2 are SGHVS and FQNEAQ. V lost 4 bases and J lost 4, with 15 bases in between. Source material: naive CD4+ T cells from PBMCs. Subset: CD45RA+ positively selected. The receptor was isolated from a man in his late teens or twenties in good health. Some clones in this sample may be carry-over from other donors' samples. The chain links TRBV7-8 to TRBJ2-3, with D hard to call. The CDR3 reads CASSSSDPQADTQYF. For the CDR3, the DNA is TGTGCCAGCAGCTCTTCGGACCCTCAGGCAGATACGCAGTATTTT.